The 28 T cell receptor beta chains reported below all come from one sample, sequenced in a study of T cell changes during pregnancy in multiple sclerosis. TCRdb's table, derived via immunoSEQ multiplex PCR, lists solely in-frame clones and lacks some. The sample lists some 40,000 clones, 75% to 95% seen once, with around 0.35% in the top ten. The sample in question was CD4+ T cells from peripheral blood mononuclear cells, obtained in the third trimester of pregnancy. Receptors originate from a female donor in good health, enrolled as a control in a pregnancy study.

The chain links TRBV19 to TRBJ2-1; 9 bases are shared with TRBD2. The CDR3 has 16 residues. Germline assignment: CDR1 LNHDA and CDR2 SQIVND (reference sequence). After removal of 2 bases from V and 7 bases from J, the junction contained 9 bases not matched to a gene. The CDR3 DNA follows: TGTGCCAGTAGTATAAGCCCGGGACTAGCATTAAATGAGCAGTTCTTC. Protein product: CASSISPGLALNEQFF. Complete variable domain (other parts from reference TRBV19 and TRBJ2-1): DGGITQSPKYLFRKEGQNVTLSCEQNLNHDAMYWYRQDPGQGLRLIYYSQIVNDFQKGDIAEGYSVSREKKESFPLTVTSAQKNPTAFYLCASSISPGLALNEQFFGPGTRLTVL.

The CDR3 protein is CASSLVQSEQYF. The DNA of the CDR3 is TGTGCCAGCAGCTTGGTACAGTCCGAGCAGTATTTT. The rearrangement joins TRBV5-6 to TRBJ2-3; D is undetermined. The V gene's germline CDR1 is SGHDT and CDR2 YYEEEE. Trimming shortened V by 0 bases and J by 11 bases, and 10 bases separated the two germline ends. This CDR3 is 12 amino acids long.

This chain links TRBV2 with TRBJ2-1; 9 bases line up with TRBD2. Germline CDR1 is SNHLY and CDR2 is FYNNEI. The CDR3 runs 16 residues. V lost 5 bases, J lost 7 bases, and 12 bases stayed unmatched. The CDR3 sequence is CASSPRGAGGGNEQFF. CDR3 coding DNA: TGTGCCAGCAGTCCCCGAGGTGCGGGAGGGGGGAATGAGCAGTTCTTC.

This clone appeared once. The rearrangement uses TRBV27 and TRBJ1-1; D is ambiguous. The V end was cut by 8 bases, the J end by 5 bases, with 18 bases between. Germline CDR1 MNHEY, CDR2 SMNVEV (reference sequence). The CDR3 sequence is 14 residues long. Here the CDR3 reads CASCRLSSSTEAFF. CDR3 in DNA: TGTGCCAGCTGCCGACTGAGCTCGAGTACTGAAGCTTTCTTT.

CDR3 coding DNA: TGCGCCAGCAGCTTGTCGTTCGGCACTAGCCCCCAAGAGACCCAGTACTTC. The encoded protein is CASSLSFGTSPQETQYF. The V and J genes are TRBV5-1 and TRBJ2-5; tentatively, D is TRBD2 (6 bases). Germline CDR1 reads SGHRS; CDR2 reads YFSETQ. This CDR3 comprises 17 residues. V was clipped by 1 base and J by 1 base, with 17 bases between them.

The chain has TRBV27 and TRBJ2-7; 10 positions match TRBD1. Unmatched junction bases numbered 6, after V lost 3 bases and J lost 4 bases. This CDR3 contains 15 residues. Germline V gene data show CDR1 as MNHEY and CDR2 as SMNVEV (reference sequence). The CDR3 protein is CASSLVGQGIYEQYF. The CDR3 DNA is TGTGCCAGCAGTTTGGTGGGACAGGGGATTTACGAGCAGTACTTC.

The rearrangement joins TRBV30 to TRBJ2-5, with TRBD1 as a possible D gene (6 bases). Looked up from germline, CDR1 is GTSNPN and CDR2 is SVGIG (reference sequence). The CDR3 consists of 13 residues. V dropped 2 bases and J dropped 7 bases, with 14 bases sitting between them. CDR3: CAWSPRARGTQYF. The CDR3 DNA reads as TGTGCCTGGAGTCCCCGGGCCAGGGGGACCCAGTACTTC. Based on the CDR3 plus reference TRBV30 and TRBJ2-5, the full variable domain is SQTIHQWPATLVQPVGSPLSLECTVEGTSNPNLYWYRQAAGRGLQLLFYSVGIGQISSEVPQNLSASRPQDRQFILSSKKLLLSDSGFYLCAWSPRARGTQYFGPGTRLLVL.

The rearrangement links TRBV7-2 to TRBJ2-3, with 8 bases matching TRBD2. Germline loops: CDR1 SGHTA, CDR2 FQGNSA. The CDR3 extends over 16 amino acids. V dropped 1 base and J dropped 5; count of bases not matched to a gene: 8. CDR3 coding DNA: TGTGCCAGCAGCTTAGATCTGCTCGGGGGGGTAGATACGCAGTATTTT. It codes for CASSLDLLGGVDTQYF. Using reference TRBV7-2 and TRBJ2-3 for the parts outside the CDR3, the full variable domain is GAGVSQSPSNKVTEKGKDVELRCDPISGHTALYWYRQSLGQGLEFLIYFQGNSAPDKSGLPSDRFSAERTGGSVSTLTIQRTQQEDSAVYLCASSLDLLGGVDTQYFGPGTRLTVL.

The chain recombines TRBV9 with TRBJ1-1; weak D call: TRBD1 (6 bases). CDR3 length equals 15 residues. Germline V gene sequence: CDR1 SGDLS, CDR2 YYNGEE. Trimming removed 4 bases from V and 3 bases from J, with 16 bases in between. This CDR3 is CASSSGHRTDTEAFF. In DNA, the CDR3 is TGTGCCAGCAGCTCGGGACACCGAACGGACACTGAAGCTTTCTTT.

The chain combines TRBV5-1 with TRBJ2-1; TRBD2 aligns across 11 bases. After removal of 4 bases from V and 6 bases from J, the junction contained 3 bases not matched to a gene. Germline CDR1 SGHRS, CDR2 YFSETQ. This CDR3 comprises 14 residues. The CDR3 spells CASSAGTSGNEQFF. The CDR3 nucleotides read TGCGCCAGCAGCGCCGGGACTAGCGGCAATGAGCAGTTCTTC.

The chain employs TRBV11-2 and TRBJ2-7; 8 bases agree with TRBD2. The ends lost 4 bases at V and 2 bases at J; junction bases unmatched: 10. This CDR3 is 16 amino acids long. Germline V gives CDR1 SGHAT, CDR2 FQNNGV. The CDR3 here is CASSSPGTRRTYEQYF. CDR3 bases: TGTGCCAGCAGCTCCCCGGGGACTAGGAGAACCTACGAGCAGTACTTC.

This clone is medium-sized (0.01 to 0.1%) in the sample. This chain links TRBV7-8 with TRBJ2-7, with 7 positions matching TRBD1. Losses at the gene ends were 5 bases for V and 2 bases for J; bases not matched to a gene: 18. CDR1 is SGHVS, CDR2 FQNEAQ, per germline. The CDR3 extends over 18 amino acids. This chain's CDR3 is CASSPPTGWPMKAYEQYF. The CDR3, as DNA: TGTGCCAGCAGCCCCCCGACAGGGTGGCCGATGAAAGCCTACGAGCAGTACTTC.

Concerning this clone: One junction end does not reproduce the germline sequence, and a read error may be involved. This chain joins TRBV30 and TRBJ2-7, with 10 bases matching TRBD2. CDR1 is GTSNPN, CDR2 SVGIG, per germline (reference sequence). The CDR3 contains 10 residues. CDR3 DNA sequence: TGTGCCTTAGCCGGGACTAGCGTTCACTTC. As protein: CALAGTSVHF.

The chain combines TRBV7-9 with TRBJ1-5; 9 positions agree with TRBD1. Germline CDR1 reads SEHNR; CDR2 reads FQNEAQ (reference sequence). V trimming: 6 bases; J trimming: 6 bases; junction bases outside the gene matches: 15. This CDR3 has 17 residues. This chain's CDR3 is CASSLGTGRHSSQPQHF. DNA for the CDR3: TGTGCCAGCAGTCTAGGGACAGGGAGGCACAGTAGTCAGCCCCAGCATTTT.

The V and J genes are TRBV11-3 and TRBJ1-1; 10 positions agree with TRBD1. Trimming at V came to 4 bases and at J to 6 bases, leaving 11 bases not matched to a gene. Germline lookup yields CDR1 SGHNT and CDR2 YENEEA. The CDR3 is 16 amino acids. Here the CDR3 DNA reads TGTGCCAGCAGCTCCTATGGGACAGGGGATCGGGCTGAAGCTTTCTTT. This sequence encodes CASSSYGTGDRAEAFF.

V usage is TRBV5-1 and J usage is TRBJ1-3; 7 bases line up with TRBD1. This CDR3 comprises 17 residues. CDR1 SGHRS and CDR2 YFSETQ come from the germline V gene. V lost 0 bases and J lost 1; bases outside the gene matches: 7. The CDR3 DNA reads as TGCGCCAGCAGCTTGGTGTCAGGGGGTTCGTCTGGAAACACCATATATTTT. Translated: CASSLVSGGSSGNTIYF.

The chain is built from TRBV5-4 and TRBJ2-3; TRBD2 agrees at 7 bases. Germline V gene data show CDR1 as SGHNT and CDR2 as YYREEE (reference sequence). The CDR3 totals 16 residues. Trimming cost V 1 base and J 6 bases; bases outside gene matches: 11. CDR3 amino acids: CASSLSAQVGGDTQYF. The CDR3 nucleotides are TGTGCCAGCAGCTTGAGCGCGCAGGTGGGGGGGGATACGCAGTATTTT. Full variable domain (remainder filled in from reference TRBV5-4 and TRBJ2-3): ETGVTQSPTHLIKTRGQQVTLRCSSQSGHNTVSWYQQALGQGPQFIFQYYREEENGRGNFPPRFSGLQFPNYSSELNVNALELDDSALYLCASSLSAQVGGDTQYFGPGTRLTVL.

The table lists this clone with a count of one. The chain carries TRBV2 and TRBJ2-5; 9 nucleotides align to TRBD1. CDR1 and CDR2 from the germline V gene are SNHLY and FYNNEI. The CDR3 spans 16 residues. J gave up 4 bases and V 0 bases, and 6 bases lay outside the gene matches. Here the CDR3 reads CASSEALGTGTETQYF. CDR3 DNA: TGTGCCAGCAGTGAAGCCCTAGGGACAGGGACAGAGACCCAGTACTTC.

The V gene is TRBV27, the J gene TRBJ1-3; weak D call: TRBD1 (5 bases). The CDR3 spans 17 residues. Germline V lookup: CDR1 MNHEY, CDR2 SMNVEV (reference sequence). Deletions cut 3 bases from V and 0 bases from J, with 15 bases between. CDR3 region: CASSFELGDSSGNTIYF. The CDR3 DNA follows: TGTGCCAGCAGTTTTGAATTAGGGGACTCCTCTGGAAACACCATATATTTT.

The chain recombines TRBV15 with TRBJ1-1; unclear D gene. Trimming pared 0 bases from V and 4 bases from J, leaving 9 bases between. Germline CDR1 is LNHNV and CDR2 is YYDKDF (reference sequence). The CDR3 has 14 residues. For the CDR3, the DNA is TGTGCCACCAGCAGAGATAGCCCTAGCACTGAAGCTTTCTTT. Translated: CATSRDSPSTEAFF.

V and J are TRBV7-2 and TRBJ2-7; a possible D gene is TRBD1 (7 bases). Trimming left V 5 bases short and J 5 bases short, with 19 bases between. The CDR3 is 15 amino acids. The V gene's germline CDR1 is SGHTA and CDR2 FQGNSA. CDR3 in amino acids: CASSVSARGRHEQYF. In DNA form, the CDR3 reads TGTGCCAGCAGCGTCTCGGCCAGGGGGAGGCACGAGCAGTACTTC. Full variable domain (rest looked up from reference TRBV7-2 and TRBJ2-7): GAGVSQSPSNKVTEKGKDVELRCDPISGHTALYWYRQSLGQGLEFLIYFQGNSAPDKSGLPSDRFSAERTGGSVSTLTIQRTQQEDSAVYLCASSVSARGRHEQYFGPGTRLTVT.

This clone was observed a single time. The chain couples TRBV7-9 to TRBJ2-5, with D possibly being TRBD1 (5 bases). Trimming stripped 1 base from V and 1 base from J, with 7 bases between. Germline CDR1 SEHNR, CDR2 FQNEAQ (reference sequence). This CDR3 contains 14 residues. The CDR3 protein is CASSLGQTQETQYF. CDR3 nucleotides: TGTGCCAGCAGCTTAGGACAGACCCAAGAGACCCAGTACTTC.

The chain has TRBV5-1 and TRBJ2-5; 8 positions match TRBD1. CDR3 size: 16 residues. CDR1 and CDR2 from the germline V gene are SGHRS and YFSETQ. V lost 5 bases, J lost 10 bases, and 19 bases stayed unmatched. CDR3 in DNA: TGCGCCAGCAGACTTACCTCCGGGACAGGTGCGTTTGACCAGTACTTC. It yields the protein CASRLTSGTGAFDQYF.

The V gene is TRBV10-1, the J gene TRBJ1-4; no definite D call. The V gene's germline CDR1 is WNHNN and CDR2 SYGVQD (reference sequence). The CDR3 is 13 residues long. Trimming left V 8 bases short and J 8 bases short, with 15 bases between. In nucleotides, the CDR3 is TGCGCCAGCCTCGGGAAGGGAGAGGAAAAACTGTTTTTT. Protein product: CASLGKGEEKLFF.

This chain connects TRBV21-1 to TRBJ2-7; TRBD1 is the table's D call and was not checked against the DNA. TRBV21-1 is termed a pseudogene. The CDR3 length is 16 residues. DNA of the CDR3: TGTGCCAGCAGCAAAAAGGGGGAGACAGGGGGCTACGAGCAGTACTTC. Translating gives CASSKKGETGGYEQYF.

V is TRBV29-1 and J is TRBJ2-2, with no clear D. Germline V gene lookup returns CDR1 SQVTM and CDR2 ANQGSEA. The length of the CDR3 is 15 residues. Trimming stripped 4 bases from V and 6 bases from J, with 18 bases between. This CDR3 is CSVVASNPQSGELFF. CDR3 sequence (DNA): TGCAGCGTTGTGGCCAGTAACCCCCAATCCGGGGAGCTGTTTTTT.

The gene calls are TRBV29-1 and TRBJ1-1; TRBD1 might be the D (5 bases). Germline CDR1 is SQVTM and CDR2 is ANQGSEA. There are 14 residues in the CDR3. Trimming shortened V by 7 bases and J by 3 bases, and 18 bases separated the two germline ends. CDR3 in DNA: TGCAGCGCAGGAAACGGGGGGGAGTACACTGAAGCTTTCTTT. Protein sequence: CSAGNGGEYTEAFF.

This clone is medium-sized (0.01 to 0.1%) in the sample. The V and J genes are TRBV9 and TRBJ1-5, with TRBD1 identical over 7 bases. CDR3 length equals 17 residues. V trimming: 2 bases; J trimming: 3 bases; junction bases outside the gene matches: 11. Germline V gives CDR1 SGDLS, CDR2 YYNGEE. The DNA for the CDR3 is TGTGCCAGCAGCGTGGGGGACAGCAGTTTGTACAATCAGCCCCAGCATTTT. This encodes CASSVGDSSLYNQPQHF.